Listed here are 24 T cell receptor beta chains from one sample, sequenced in a study of T cell repertoires in cytomegalovirus infection. One entry per CDR3 protein, called by TCRdb with MiXCR from the reads. The sample yields about 920,000 distinct CDR3 sequences, less than 40% seen once. Their antigen targets remain unknown. Sequenced here: cultured CD8+ T cells from PBMCs, sampled from culture after CMV antigen stimulation. These receptors all stem from a human donor in good health (CMV status not recorded). Some clones in this sample may be carry-over from other donors' samples.

This clonotype came up a few times. The chain has TRBV5-1 and TRBJ1-1, with TRBD1 matching over 7 bases. V lost 4 bases, J lost 0 bases, and 6 bases stayed unmatched. Germline CDR1 SGHRS, CDR2 YFSETQ. The CDR3 is made up of 15 amino acids. The CDR3: CASSLHRGLNTEAFF. CDR3 in DNA: TGCGCCAGCAGCCTTCACAGGGGCCTGAACACTGAAGCTTTCTTT.

This chain links TRBV28 with TRBJ1-6; 7 bases agree with TRBD1. The CDR3 spans 14 residues. CDR1 and CDR2 from the germline V gene are MDHEN and SYDVKM. The trim removed 5 bases at V and 6 bases at J, leaving 4 bases unmatched. CDR3 coding DNA: TGTGCCAGCAGTGCGGGACAGTTTAATTCACCCCTCCACTTT. As protein: CASSAGQFNSPLHF.

This clonotype was seen more than once but under ten times. This rearrangement joins TRBV2 to TRBJ1-1; D unclear. Germline V CDR1 and CDR2: SNHLY, FYNNEI. The V end lost 7 bases, the J end lost 5 bases, and 11 bases lay between the germline ends. The CDR3 length is 12 residues. This CDR3 reads CASIGKRTEAFF. In DNA, the CDR3 is TGTGCCAGCATTGGGAAGCGGACTGAAGCTTTCTTT.

The chain has TRBV6-1 and TRBJ2-1; D call uncertain. V gave up 6 bases and J gave up 1 base, with 13 bases separating them. The CDR3 is 15 amino acids. CDR1 and CDR2 (germline): MNHNS, SASEGT. The CDR3 sequence: CASSRTDDSYNEQFF. CDR3 coding DNA: TGTGCCAGCAGCCGGACCGATGATTCCTACAATGAGCAGTTCTTC.

This chain uses TRBV20-1 with TRBJ2-1; no definite D call. This CDR3 has 12 residues. Germline loops: CDR1 DFQATT, CDR2 SNEGSKA (reference sequence). With 1 base removed from V and 3 bases from J, the gap between germline ends came to 4 bases. CDR3 sequence (DNA): TGCAGTGCTAGAGGGCGCTACAATGAGCAGTTCTTC. Translating gives CSARGRYNEQFF.

V gene TRBV7-9 combines with J gene TRBJ2-1; 10 positions match TRBD2. The germline V gene encodes CDR1 SEHNR and CDR2 FQNEAQ (reference sequence). The CDR3 is 17 residues long. J gave up 6 bases and V 4 bases, and 12 bases lay outside the gene matches. CDR3 region: CASSSGERGGRGNEQFF. The CDR3 coding sequence is TGTGCCAGCAGCTCAGGGGAGCGGGGGGGCCGTGGCAATGAGCAGTTCTTC.

This clonotype was seen once. A junction end diverges from the germline sequence, so it may reflect a read error. This chain links TRBV7-2 with TRBJ1-6; 7 nucleotides line up with TRBD1. Germline V gene data show CDR1 as SGHTA and CDR2 as FQGNSA. This CDR3 is built from 16 residues. The CDR3 DNA follows: TGTGCCAGCAGCGTAGGGGGCGATACCTATAATTCACCCCTCCGCTTT. Translating gives CASSVGGDTYNSPLRF.

Many counts were recorded for this clonotype. This chain joins TRBV19 and TRBJ1-2; D gene ambiguous. V lost 5 bases and J lost 6, with 13 bases in between. Per germline, CDR1 LNHDA and CDR2 SQIVND (reference sequence). The CDR3 is made up of 13 amino acids. The CDR3 coding sequence is TGTGCCAGTAGTCCCGACAACCTCGATGGCTACACCTTC. This translates into CASSPDNLDGYTF.

About this clonotype itself: One end of the junction fails to match germline, which may point to a read error. The chain combines TRBV4-1 with TRBJ2-1; D is unclear. Germline V gene lookup returns CDR1 MGHRA and CDR2 YSYEKL. The CDR3 runs 16 residues. The DNA for the CDR3 is TGTGCCAGCAGCCAAGATGCCAGTGGTTTATACAATGAGCAGTTCTTC. It is translated as CASSQDASGLYNEQFF.

This clonotype was seen ten or more times. V gene TRBV27 combines with J gene TRBJ2-7; no reliable D call. This CDR3 spans 15 amino acids. V lost 2 bases, J lost 0 bases, and 11 bases lay in between. From germline, CDR1 is MNHEY and CDR2 SMNVEV (reference sequence). CDR3 in DNA: TGTGCCAGCAGTTTAACAGTGTGGAGCTCCTACGAGCAGTACTTC. Its protein is CASSLTVWSSYEQYF.

V and J are TRBV19 and TRBJ2-7; TRBD1 agrees at 8 bases. There are 15 residues in the CDR3. The V segment lost 6 bases and the J segment 2 bases; nucleotides outside the gene matches: 9. The germline CDR1 and CDR2 sequences are LNHDA and SQIVND (reference sequence). The chain's CDR3 is CASSQRPDRAYEQYF. CDR3 sequence (DNA): TGTGCCAGTAGCCAAAGACCGGACAGGGCCTACGAGCAGTACTTC. Complete variable domain (other parts from reference TRBV19 and TRBJ2-7): DGGITQSPKYLFRKEGQNVTLSCEQNLNHDAMYWYRQDPGQGLRLIYYSQIVNDFQKGDIAEGYSVSREKKESFPLTVTSAQKNPTAFYLCASSQRPDRAYEQYFGPGTRLTVT.

The V call is TRBV4-2, the J call TRBJ2-1; D is possibly TRBD1 (6 bases). The CDR3 length is 17 residues. V was shortened by 0 bases and J by 7 bases, with 19 bases between the two germline ends. Germline V gene lookup returns CDR1 LGHNA and CDR2 YNFKEQ. In DNA, the CDR3 is TGTGCCAGCAGCCAAGATCGAGTCAGGGGCACCCTTAATGAGCAGTTCTTC. As protein: CASSQDRVRGTLNEQFF.

The chain recombines TRBV7-9 with TRBJ1-3, with no clear D. V was clipped by 7 bases and J by 4 bases, with 11 bases between them. The germline gives CDR1 SEHNR, CDR2 FQNEAQ (reference sequence). CDR3 size: 13 residues. CDR3 nucleotide sequence: TGTGCCAGCAAGGTAGAGTTCGGAAACACCATATATTTT. This translates into CASKVEFGNTIYF.

The chain employs TRBV14 and TRBJ2-3; TRBD2 matches at 8 bases. Germline CDR1 is SGHDN and CDR2 is FVKESK. The CDR3 has 15 amino acids. The trim removed 0 bases at V and 6 bases at J, leaving 5 bases unmatched. The DNA of the CDR3 is TGTGCCAGCAGCCAAGATATCGGGGGGGCCGATACGCAGTATTTT. Its translation: CASSQDIGGADTQYF. Supplemented by reference TRBV14 and TRBJ2-3, the full variable domain reads EAGVTQFPSHSVIEKGQTVTLRCDPISGHDNLYWYRRVMGKEIKFLLHFVKESKQDESGMPNNRFLAERTGGTYSTLKVQPAELEDSGVYFCASSQDIGGADTQYFGPGTRLTVL.

This clonotype came up a few times. The V gene is TRBV9, the J gene TRBJ1-1, with no clear D. The CDR3 length is 14 residues. The germline V and J ends were trimmed by 1 base and 0 bases, with 7 bases remaining between them. Germline CDR1 is SGDLS and CDR2 is YYNGEE. DNA for the CDR3: TGTGCCAGCAGCGTAAGTGAAATGAACACTGAAGCTTTCTTT. It yields the protein CASSVSEMNTEAFF.

The V and J genes are TRBV7-9 and TRBJ2-5; no clear D. The ends were cut back, 0 bases at V and 2 bases at J, with 7 bases in the middle. The CDR3 spans 14 residues. Germline CDR1 SEHNR, CDR2 FQNEAQ (reference sequence). The CDR3, as DNA: TGTGCCAGCAGCTTAGCACAGCCACAAGAGACCCAGTACTTC. This translates into CASSLAQPQETQYF. Full variable domain (outside the CDR3, taken from reference TRBV7-9 and TRBJ2-5): DTGVSQNPRHKITKRGQNVTFRCDPISEHNRLYWYRQTLGQGPEFLTYFQNEAQLEKSRLLSDRFSAERPKGSFSTLEIQRTEQGDSAMYLCASSLAQPQETQYFGPGTRLLVL.

V and J are TRBV19 and TRBJ2-1; 10 bases agree with TRBD1. V was pared by 3 bases and J by 7 bases, with 3 bases of the junction left unmatched. Germline V gene data show CDR1 as LNHDA and CDR2 as SQIVND (reference sequence). The CDR3 extends over 14 amino acids. The CDR3 DNA reads as TGTGCCAGTAGTATCCCGGGACAGGGGAATGAGCAGTTCTTC. This translates into CASSIPGQGNEQFF.

The gene calls are TRBV5-4 and TRBJ2-2; 7 bases map to TRBD1. Germline V lookup: CDR1 SGHNT, CDR2 YYREEE (reference sequence). This CDR3 is 14 amino acids long. Unmatched junction bases numbered 7, after V lost 7 bases and J lost 4 bases. The CDR3: CASASTGSTGELFF. The CDR3 DNA follows: TGTGCCAGCGCATCGACAGGGAGCACCGGGGAGCTGTTTTTT.

This clonotype was seen more than once but under ten times. The rearrangement joins TRBV7-9 to TRBJ2-5; D not resolved. The germline gives CDR1 SEHNR, CDR2 FQNEAQ (reference sequence). Trimming removed 3 bases from V and 2 bases from J, with 10 bases in between. This CDR3 comprises 14 residues. The CDR3 nucleotides are TGTGCCAGCAGCTTCGGATTAAGGCAAGAGACCCAGTACTTC. Translated: CASSFGLRQETQYF.

This clonotype was recorded a few times. The V call is TRBV11-2, the J call TRBJ1-6; the D gene is possibly TRBD1 (5 bases). Trimming pared 0 bases from V and 3 bases from J, leaving 15 bases between. Germline V CDR1 and CDR2: SGHAT, FQNNGV. The CDR3 totals 18 residues. The CDR3 DNA reads TGTGCCAGCAGCTTAGATTGGGGGATGGACTACTATAATTCACCCCTCCACTTT. Its protein is CASSLDWGMDYYNSPLHF.

With regard to this clonotype: Just one base apart from a much larger clone, this may be a read error. V usage is TRBV12-3 or TRBV12-4 and J usage is TRBJ2-3; D unclear. The CDR3 spans 13 residues. CDR3 protein: CASSYGSTDMQYF. CDR3 bases: TGTGCCAGCAGTTATGGTAGCACAGATATGCAGTATTTT.

This chain links TRBV5-4 with TRBJ1-3, with TRBD1 identical over 12 bases. This CDR3 spans 18 amino acids. V was pared by 4 bases and J by 0 bases, with 8 bases of the junction left unmatched. CDR1 and CDR2 from the germline V gene are SGHNT and YYREEE (reference sequence). The CDR3 spells CASSTGTGGTSSGNTIYF. The CDR3 DNA is TGTGCCAGCAGCACCGGGACAGGGGGCACCTCCTCTGGAAACACCATATATTTT.

As regards this clonotype: One end of the junction fails to match germline, which may point to a read error. V and J are TRBV7-3 and TRBJ2-2, with D perhaps matching TRBD1 (5 bases). The length of the CDR3 is 10 residues. The germline CDR1 and CDR2 sequences are SGHTA and FQGTGA. The CDR3 here is CASSLGALFF. Here the CDR3 DNA reads TGTGCCAGCAGCTTAGGGGCGCTGTTTTTT.

In DNA form, the CDR3 reads TGCGCCAGCAGCCCTCAGGGGGGGCTGTACAATGAGCAGTTCTTC. The encoded protein is CASSPQGGLYNEQFF. J is TRBJ2-1 and V is TRBV4-1, with D perhaps given as TRBD1 or TRBD2 (7 bases each). There are 15 residues in the CDR3. The V and J ends lost 4 bases and 4 bases respectively, with 14 bases between them. CDR1 and CDR2 (germline): MGHRA, YSYEKL.